Included here is one T cell receptor beta chain sequence, with context. The antigen is undetermined. This specimen comes from a study of siplizumab effects on memory and regulatory T cells. Method: immunoSEQ multiplex PCR; TCRdb's copy keeps in-frame clones and lacks some. The sample holds about 91,000 clones; over 85% are singletons and the top ten take 5.5% to 7.5%. Looked up from germline, CDR1 is SGHRS and CDR2 is YFSETQ. CDR3 length equals 15 residues. Trimming removed 4 bases from V and 2 bases from J; junction bases left unmatched: 9. Study-wide results and limits: Siplizumab caused a significant drop in alloreactive sequences traceable to unstimulated CD4+ memory cells.

The clonotype was recovered from a human donor in good health. The sequenced material came from CD8+ T cells sorted from blood. The chain has TRBV5-1 and TRBJ2-7, with TRBD1 matching over 7 bases. In DNA, the CDR3 is TGCGCCAGCAGCCACGGGACAGCGAACCCCTACGAGCAGTACTTC. Its translation: CASSHGTANPYEQYF. Using reference TRBV5-1 and TRBJ2-7 for the parts outside the CDR3, the full variable domain is KAGVTQTPRYLIKTRGQQVTLSCSPISGHRSVSWYQQTPGQGLQFLFEYFSETQRNKGNFPGRFSGRQFSNSRSEMNVSTLELGDSALYLCASSHGTANPYEQYFGPGTRLTVT.